The 19 T cell receptor beta chains given below trace back to one sample, sequenced in a study of T cells in women clearing cervical HPV infection. Profiled with immunoSEQ multiplex PCR; TCRdb holds only in-frame clones, not every one. The repertoire table contains about 32,000 clones. Input material: blood buffy coat. All receptors derive from a woman aged 18 to 75 with a cervical HPV16 infection that either progressed to CIN3+ or cleared (not recorded which).

Worth noting for this clone: The CDR3 end lies 3 residues beyond the end of the read and is filled in from the germline J gene. The genes are TRBV20-1 and TRBJ1-5, with D maybe TRBD1 (6 bases). V was shortened by 1 base and J by 1 base, with 14 bases between the two germline ends. The CDR3 contains 16 residues. Germline-derived CDR1 and CDR2 are DFQATT and SNEGSKA (reference sequence). The CDR3 sequence is CSARGSGGRSNQPQHF. CDR3 DNA (partial): TGCAGTGCTAGAGGGAGCGGGGGGCGAAGCAATCAGCCC.

The CDR3 loop reads CASSQGGLNSPLFF. Partial CDR3 DNA: TGTGCCAGCTCACAGGGGGGCCTTAATTCACCA. The chain employs TRBV19 and TRBJ1-4; 8 positions match TRBD1. The read gets to within 3 residues of the CDR3 end, and the germline J gene fills in the rest. CDR1 and CDR2 (germline): LNHDA, SQIVND (reference sequence). The CDR3 runs to 14 residues.

With respect to this clone: Read coverage stops 3 residues before the CDR3 terminus; the germline J gene supplies the remainder. The chain couples TRBV5-1 to TRBJ2-1; D perhaps matches TRBD2 (7 bases). The V gene's germline CDR1 is SGHRS and CDR2 YFSETQ. The ends were cut back, 4 bases at V and 2 bases at J, with 25 bases in the middle. This CDR3 is built from 19 residues. The CDR3 DNA, read in part, is TGCGCCAGCAGCCTACCCGGAGCTAACAGGGAGGGCCCCTACAATGAG. It encodes CASSLPGANREGPYNE. The full-length CDR3 reads as CASSLPGANREGPYNEQFF.

On this clone: Read data end 3 residues before the CDR3 end; the end is taken from the germline J gene. The chain employs TRBV20-1 and TRBJ1-1; 10 positions agree with TRBD1. Germline values: CDR1 DFQATT, CDR2 SNEGSKA (reference sequence). This CDR3 comprises 13 residues. V shed 6 bases, J shed 2 bases, and the junction held 3 bases outside the gene matches. The CDR3 sequence is CSARDRGNTEAFF. The DNA read from the CDR3 is TGCAGTGCCCGGGACAGGGGCAACACTGAA.

In regard to this clone: The read halts 3 residues ahead of the CDR3 end, with the missing end drawn from the germline J gene. V and J are TRBV10-1 and TRBJ1-1; a possible D gene is TRBD1 (6 bases). V lost 2 bases and J lost 5, with 9 bases in between. Germline lookup yields CDR1 WNHNN and CDR2 SYGVQD (reference sequence). The CDR3 runs 13 residues. Incomplete CDR3 DNA: TGCGCCAGCAGTGAGGGCAGGGGAACTGAA. This encodes CASSEGRGTE. The CDR3 reads in full as CASSEGRGTEAFF.

Turning to this clone: The read falls 3 residues short of the CDR3 end, and the missing part is taken from the germline J gene. The chain recombines TRBV30 with TRBJ1-2; tentatively, D is TRBD1 (5 bases). The length of the CDR3 is 16 residues. The ends were cut back, 1 base at V and 5 bases at J, with 20 bases in the middle. CDR1 and CDR2 from the germline V gene are GTSNPN and SVGIG (reference sequence). The sequenced CDR3 bases are TGTGCCTGGAGTGCCGCAGGGATTGAAAAGTGGTATGGC. It translates to CAWSAAGIEKWYG. In full, the CDR3 reads CAWSAAGIEKWYGYTF.

Points on this clone: Coverage ceases 3 residues before the CDR3 finishes, and the germline J gene fills in the end. V and J are TRBV5-1 and TRBJ2-1; 7 bases align to TRBD2. Trimming cost V 4 bases and J 3 bases; bases outside gene matches: 7. The CDR3 runs 15 residues. CDR1 SGHRS and CDR2 YFSETQ come from the germline V gene. Partial CDR3 DNA: TGCGCCAGCAGCATCCAGGGAGGGCTCTACAATGAG. It encodes CASSIQGGLYNE. The entire CDR3 is CASSIQGGLYNEQFF.

In the case of this clone: Coverage ceases 3 residues before the CDR3 finishes, and the germline J gene fills in the end. The chain couples TRBV10-3 to TRBJ1-6; possible D gene TRBD1, 5 bases. Germline loops: CDR1 ENHRY, CDR2 SYGVKD. V lost 7 bases and J lost 10, with 14 bases in between. The CDR3 consists of 13 residues. The sequenced part of the CDR3 DNA is TGTGCCATCAAGGACAAAGGGATCTCACCC. This translates into CAIKDKGISP. The CDR3 in its entirety is CAIKDKGISPLHF.

In regard to this clone: The read halts 3 residues ahead of the CDR3 end, with the missing end drawn from the germline J gene. The chain couples TRBV20-1 to TRBJ2-1; 11 bases fit TRBD2. Germline V gene lookup returns CDR1 DFQATT and CDR2 SNEGSKA (reference sequence). The length of the CDR3 is 15 residues. V dropped 3 bases and J dropped 5; count of bases not matched to a gene: 6. CDR3 bases read: TGCAGTGCTAGGGGGACTAGCGGAGTCCACAATGAG. Its translation is CSARGTSGVHNE. The full-length CDR3 reads as CSARGTSGVHNEQFF.

Remarks on this clone: The read is 3 residues too short to cover the CDR3 end, so that end is filled in from the germline J gene. The J gene is TRBJ2-3, the V gene TRBV7-8, with D perhaps matching TRBD1 or TRBD2 (6 bases each). Germline CDR1 SGHVS, CDR2 FQNEAQ. There are 13 residues in the CDR3. Partial CDR3 DNA: TGTGCCAGCAGCACAGACAGGAGGGAGACG. Residues: CASSTDRRET. The CDR3 in its entirety is CASSTDRRETQYF.

About this clone itself: The read halts 3 residues ahead of the CDR3 end, with the missing end drawn from the germline J gene. The V and J genes are TRBV2 and TRBJ2-3, with a tentative D call TRBD1 (5 bases). The CDR3 loop spans 15 amino acids. The germline V gene encodes CDR1 SNHLY and CDR2 FYNNEI. V was trimmed by 4 bases and J by 0 bases, leaving 11 bases between them. Here the CDR3 reads CASSAETDSTDTQYF. Incomplete CDR3 DNA: TGTGCCAGCAGTGCCGAGACAGATAGCACAGATACG.

To note about this clone: Read data end 3 residues before the CDR3 end; the end is taken from the germline J gene. The J gene is TRBJ2-7, the V gene TRBV18; D may be TRBD2 (6 bases). Germline values: CDR1 KGHSH, CDR2 LQKENI. Trimming shortened V by 11 bases and J by 2 bases, and 19 bases separated the two germline ends. The CDR3 sequence is 14 residues long. CDR3 DNA, as far as it was read: TGTGCCCCCCGCCGAGGATCGGGGGCCTACGAG. Translating gives CAPRRGSGAYE. In full, the CDR3 reads CAPRRGSGAYEQYF.

Details on this clone: The read terminates 3 residues ahead of where the CDR3 ends, so the germline J gene completes it. The chain combines TRBV12-5 with TRBJ2-1; 9 bases are shared with TRBD2. The CDR3 contains 15 residues. Germline trimming cut 6 bases from V and 8 bases from J; bases unmatched to any gene: 11. CDR1 and CDR2 (germline): LGHNT, FRNRAP. The part of the CDR3 DNA that was read is TGTGCTAGTGGCTTACCGGGACTAGCCAGCGATGAG. This sequence encodes CASGLPGLASDE. The full CDR3 reads CASGLPGLASDEQFF. Drawing the rest from reference TRBV12-5 and TRBJ2-1, the complete variable domain is DARVTQTPRHKVTEMGQEVTMRCQPILGHNTVFWYRQTMMQGLELLAYFRNRAPLDDSGMPKDRFSAEMPDATLATLKIQPSEPRDSAVYFCASGLPGLASDEQFFGPGTRLTVL.

About this clone: The CDR3 end falls 3 residues outside the read, so it is completed with the germline J gene. The chain couples TRBV30 to TRBJ2-2; TRBD1 is a possible D gene (6 bases). Germline CDR1 GTSNPN, CDR2 SVGIG (reference sequence). There are 14 residues in the CDR3. The sequenced CDR3 bases are TGTGCCTGGGAGAGGACAGCTGGGGCCAACGTG. Translating gives CAWERTAGANV. The whole CDR3 is CAWERTAGANVLFF.

Remarks on this clone: The read halts 3 residues ahead of the CDR3 end, with the missing end drawn from the germline J gene. The chain employs TRBV30 and TRBJ1-1, with a possible D match to TRBD1 (5 bases). Germline V gene data show CDR1 as GTSNPN and CDR2 as SVGIG (reference sequence). The V gene lost 2 bases and the J gene lost 3 bases, with 16 bases spanning the gap. This CDR3 spans 15 amino acids. Here the CDR3 reads CAWSSWGGLDTEAFF. The CDR3 bases that were read are TGTGCCTGGAGTAGTTGGGGGGGTTTGGACACTGAA.

To note about this clone: The CDR3 extends 3 residues past the end of the read, so its final part is completed from the germline J gene. The rearrangement joins TRBV20-1 to TRBJ2-7; maybe TRBD1 (5 bases). CDR1 and CDR2 (germline): DFQATT, SNEGSKA (reference sequence). The CDR3 length is 14 residues. V lost 2 bases and J 6 bases, leaving 17 bases between the germline ends. The sequenced CDR3 bases are TGCAGTGCTAGAACCCAGGGCGCTGAAGTCGAG. This codes for CSARTQGAEVE. The whole CDR3 sequence is CSARTQGAEVEQYF.

Concerning this clone: The read terminates 3 residues ahead of where the CDR3 ends, so the germline J gene completes it. The chain employs TRBV20-1 and TRBJ1-4; 9 bases are shared with TRBD1. The ends lost 5 bases at V and 7 bases at J; junction bases unmatched: 8. Germline V gene sequence: CDR1 DFQATT, CDR2 SNEGSKA (reference sequence). This CDR3 comprises 14 residues. CDR3 sequence reads: CSAVQGARVEKLFF. CDR3 DNA, as far as it was read: TGCAGTGCTGTACAGGGGGCGCGGGTTGAAAAA.

The CDR3 protein is CASSLGGLGRYNEQFF. CDR3 bases read: TGCGCCAGCAGCTTGGGGGGACTGGGGAGATACAATGAG. J is TRBJ2-1 and V is TRBV5-1; maybe TRBD2 (6 bases). With the read ending 3 residues before the CDR3 end, the germline J gene is used to fill in that end. Germline V CDR1 and CDR2: SGHRS, YFSETQ. The V and J ends lost 0 bases and 4 bases respectively, with 14 bases between them. The CDR3 sequence is 16 residues long. The full variable domain, rest sourced from reference TRBV5-1 and TRBJ2-1, is KAGVTQTPRYLIKTRGQQVTLSCSPISGHRSVSWYQQTPGQGLQFLFEYFSETQRNKGNFPGRFSGRQFSNSRSEMNVSTLELGDSALYLCASSLGGLGRYNEQFFGPGTRLTVL.

Concerning this clone itself: The read is 3 residues too short to cover the CDR3 end, so that end is filled in from the germline J gene. The genes are TRBV29-1 and TRBJ2-1; TRBD2 matches at 15 bases. From germline, CDR1 is SQVTM and CDR2 ANQGSEA. The CDR3 totals 18 residues. The trim removed 4 bases at V and 7 bases at J, leaving 14 bases unmatched. CDR3 bases read: TGCAGCGTTGCGCGATGGGGGGCCGGGACTAGCGGGAGGAATGAG. Residues: CSVARWGAGTSGRNE. The whole CDR3 region reads CSVARWGAGTSGRNEQFF.